Following are 3 T cell receptor beta chains from one sample sequenced in a study of blood T cell repertoires in COVID-19. Repertoires were generated with immunoSEQ multiplex PCR, while TCRdb's copy carries only in-frame clones and drops some. The sample has around 220,000 clones; about nine tenths are singletons. Sequencing was carried out using PBMCs or T cells enriched from blood (not recorded which). The receptors derive from a young woman with acute COVID-19.

The chain combines TRBV29-1 with TRBJ1-5; a weak D match, TRBD1 (6 bases). Germline V lookup: CDR1 SQVTM, CDR2 ANQGSEA. Trimming shortened V by 4 bases and J by 3 bases, and 13 bases separated the two germline ends. The CDR3 totals 14 residues. This chain's CDR3 is CSVAFSGVNQPQHF. CDR3 sequence (DNA): TGCAGCGTTGCGTTTTCAGGGGTCAATCAGCCCCAGCATTTT.

The gene calls are TRBV30 and TRBJ1-5; the D is unclear. Deletions cut 7 bases from V and 0 bases from J, with 10 bases between. Germline lookup yields CDR1 GTSNPN and CDR2 SVGIG (reference sequence). The CDR3 is made up of 13 amino acids. In DNA, the CDR3 is TGTGCCTTGGCGACGGGTAGCAATCAGCCCCAGCATTTT. Amino acids: CALATGSNQPQHF.

This clone was seen a single time. The CDR3 sequence: CASSLLGVYNEQFF. The CDR3 DNA follows: TGTGCCAGCAGTTTATTAGGGGTTTACAATGAGCAGTTCTTC. V usage is TRBV28 and J usage is TRBJ2-1; a weak D match, TRBD1 (5 bases). Trimming shortened V by 1 base and J by 4 bases, and 8 bases separated the two germline ends. The CDR3 has 14 residues. Germline values: CDR1 MDHEN, CDR2 SYDVKM. Using reference TRBV28 and TRBJ2-1 for the parts outside the CDR3, the full variable domain is DVKVTQSSRYLVKRTGEKVFLECVQDMDHENMFWYRQDPGLGLRLIYFSYDVKMKEKGDIPEGYSVSREKKERFSLILESASTNQTSMYLCASSLLGVYNEQFFGPGTRLTVL.